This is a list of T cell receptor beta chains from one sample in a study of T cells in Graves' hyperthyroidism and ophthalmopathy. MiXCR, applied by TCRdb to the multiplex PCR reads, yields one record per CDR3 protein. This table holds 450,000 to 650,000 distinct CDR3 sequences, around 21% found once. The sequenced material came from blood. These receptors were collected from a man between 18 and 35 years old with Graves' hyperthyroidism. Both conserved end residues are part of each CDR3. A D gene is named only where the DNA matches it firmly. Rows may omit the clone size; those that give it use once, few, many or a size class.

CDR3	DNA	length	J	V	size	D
CASSDPNQPQHF	TGTGCCAGCAGTGATCCTAATCAGCCCCAGCATTTT	12	TRBJ1-5	TRBV6-1	many	NA
CSARPTGGNTEAFF	TGCAGTGCTAGACCGACAGGCGGAAACACTGAAGCTTTCTTT	14	TRBJ1-1	TRBV20-1	many	NA
CASSMGSAEAFF	TGTGCCAGTAGTATGGGGAGCGCTGAAGCTTTCTTT	12	TRBJ1-1	TRBV19	many	NA
CASSLGGDTYEQYF	TGCGCCAGCAGCTTGGGAGGGGATACCTACGAGCAGTACTTC	14	TRBJ2-7	TRBV5-1	many	NA
CASSPTRGVGTGELFF	TGTGCCAGCAGCCCGACAAGGGGGGTCGGCACCGGGGAGCTGTTTTTT	16	TRBJ2-2	TRBV11-2	few	NA
CASESRRAPGNQPQHF	TGCGCCAGCGAATCCAGGCGGGCCCCGGGGAATCAGCCCCAGCATTTT	16	TRBJ1-5	TRBV5-1	many	NA
CAWVDRATEAFF	TGTGCCTGGGTCGACAGGGCCACTGAAGCTTTCTTT	12	TRBJ1-1	TRBV30	many	TRBD1
CASSLSGFYEQYF	TGTGCCAGCAGTTTATCAGGGTTCTACGAGCAGTACTTC	13	TRBJ2-7	TRBV27	few	NA
CSAPTGVGDTQYF	TGCAGTGCCCCGACAGGGGTTGGAGATACGCAGTATTTT	13	TRBJ2-3	TRBV20-1	many	TRBD1
CASRGREHYGYTF	TGTGCCAGCCGGGGGAGGGAACACTATGGCTACACCTTC	13	TRBJ1-2	TRBV27	many	NA
CASSQEWNTGELFF	TGCGCCAGCAGCCAAGAGTGGAACACCGGGGAGCTGTTTTTT	14	TRBJ2-2	TRBV4-1	few	NA
CAWSPTDLSNQPQHF	TGTGCCTGGAGCCCGACAGACCTTAGCAATCAGCCCCAGCATTTT	15	TRBJ1-5	TRBV30	many	NA
CASSYWDRGFGANNQPQHF	TGTGCCAGCAGTTACTGGGACAGGGGGTTTGGGGCCAACAATCAGCCCCAGCATTTT	19	TRBJ1-5	TRBV6-2/TRBV6-3	NA	TRBD1
CASKAAGGAETQYF	TGTGCCAGCAAAGCAGCAGGGGGCGCGGAGACCCAGTACTTC	14	TRBJ2-5	TRBV28	many	TRBD1
CASSIRGLAETQYF	TGTGCCAGCAGTATCAGAGGACTAGCGGAGACCCAGTACTTC	14	TRBJ2-5	TRBV12-3/TRBV12-4	NA	TRBD2
CASSLEREFYEQYF	TGTGCCAGCAGCTTAGAGCGGGAGTTCTACGAGCAGTACTTC	14	TRBJ2-7	TRBV7-2	once	TRBD2
CASSLEGRGGEQYF	TGTGCCAGCAGTTTAGAGGGTAGGGGCGGCGAGCAGTACTTC	14	TRBJ2-7	TRBV12-3/TRBV12-4	once	NA
CASSLTTGPFMNTEAFF	TGTGCCAGCAGTCTCACTACTGGGCCCTTCATGAACACTGAAGCTTTCTTT	17	TRBJ1-1	TRBV12-3/TRBV12-4	many	NA
CASSLDLSGNTIYF	TGTGCCAGCAGTTTAGACCTATCTGGAAACACCATATATTTT	14	TRBJ1-3	TRBV12-3/TRBV12-4	many	NA
CSASDSGNTIYF	TGCAGTGCTAGTGATTCGGGAAACACCATATATTTT	12	TRBJ1-3	TRBV20-1	NA	NA
CASSSGHPSYTF	TGTGCCAGCAGCTCCGGACATCCCAGCTACACCTTC	12	TRBJ1-2	TRBV9	few	NA
CASSRAGVTSGQETQYF	TGTGCCAGCAGTCGGGCAGGGGTAACTAGCGGACAAGAGACCCAGTACTTC	17	TRBJ2-5	TRBV28	many	TRBD2
CASSLGEVPIRTEAFF	TGTGCCAGCAGCTTAGGGGAGGTTCCAATTCGGACTGAAGCTTTCTTT	16	TRBJ1-1	TRBV7-8	few	NA
CASSGSWMNAEAFF	TGCGCCAGCAGCGGGTCGTGGATGAACGCTGAAGCTTTCTTT	14	TRBJ1-1	TRBV5-1	NA	NA
CASRREGGFYGYTF	TGCGCCAGCAGGAGGGAGGGTGGATTCTATGGCTACACCTTC	14	TRBJ1-2	TRBV10-2	NA	NA
CASRVSGGNYGYTF	TGTGCCAGCAGAGTATCAGGGGGAAACTATGGCTACACCTTC	14	TRBJ1-2	TRBV6-1	NA	TRBD1
CASSEGDAEIYEQYF	TGTGCCAGCAGCGAGGGGGACGCGGAGATCTACGAGCAGTACTTC	15	TRBJ2-7	TRBV6-1	many	NA
CSVVGGSGYTF	TGCAGCGTCGTCGGGGGTTCAGGCTACACCTTC	11	TRBJ1-2	TRBV29-1	many	NA
CASSLERGLNTEAFF	TGTGCCAGCAGTTTAGAGAGGGGTTTGAACACTGAAGCTTTCTTT	15	TRBJ1-1	TRBV5-1	many	NA
CASSSSAYEQYF	TGTGCCAGCAGCTCTAGCGCTTACGAGCAGTACTTC	12	TRBJ2-7	TRBV7-3	many	NA
CASSQLGTGSSYEQYF	TGCGCCAGCAGCCAACTTGGGACTGGGAGCTCCTACGAGCAGTACTTC	16	TRBJ2-7	TRBV4-1	once	NA
CASTSYSLSAAGNTIYF	TGTGCCAGCACCTCATACTCCCTCTCGGCGGCCGGAAACACCATATATTTT	17	TRBJ1-3	TRBV28	many	NA
CASSFSTGLGGELFF	TGTGCCAGCAGCTTCTCGACGGGGTTGGGCGGGGAGCTGTTTTTT	15	TRBJ2-2	TRBV11-2	NA	NA
CASNPRDRGTEAFF	TGTGCCAGCAACCCCCGGGACAGGGGCACTGAAGCTTTCTTT	14	TRBJ1-1	TRBV2	many	TRBD1
CASSYQGGWTEAFF	TGTGCCAGCAGTTACCAGGGGGGATGGACTGAAGCTTTCTTT	14	TRBJ1-1	TRBV27	NA	TRBD1
CASSQERWTGRGTEAFF	TGCGCCAGCAGCCAAGAAAGGTGGACAGGAAGAGGTACTGAAGCTTTCTTT	17	TRBJ1-1	TRBV4-1	NA	TRBD1
CASSFKGQTQETQYF	TGTGCCAGCAGCTTTAAAGGGCAGACACAAGAGACCCAGTACTTC	15	TRBJ2-5	TRBV11-2	many	NA
CASSPTGPGGEAFF	TGCGCCAGCAGCCCGACAGGCCCCGGGGGTGAAGCTTTCTTT	14	TRBJ1-1	TRBV4-1	many	NA
CASSPGEGGNSPLHF	TGTGCCAGCTCCCCGGGGGAAGGGGGGAATTCACCCCTCCACTTT	15	TRBJ1-6	TRBV6-1	many	NA
CASSQIRTSPYGYTF	TGCGCCAGCAGCCAAATAAGGACAAGTCCTTATGGCTACACCTTC	15	TRBJ1-2	TRBV4-1	once	NA
CASSVDPSTVSSYEQYF	TGTGCCAGCAGTGTGGATCCCTCGACAGTTTCCTCCTACGAGCAGTACTTC	17	TRBJ2-7	TRBV2	NA	NA
CASSFSFGSNVLTF	TGTGCCAGCAGTTTTTCTTTTGGGTCCAACGTGCTGACTTTC	14	TRBJ2-6	TRBV28	NA	NA